A selection of T cell receptor beta chains follows, all from one sample in a study of blood T cells in healthy people across ages. TCRdb re-called the 5' RACE reads through MiXCR, storing one row per CDR3 protein. The data contain roughly 1.5 million distinct CDR3 sequences, 35% to 45% of them seen just once; the ten biggest clones take up over 3.5%. Sequenced sample: blood. Receptor source: a woman aged 18-29 years in good health. Each CDR3 is given with its conserved first and last residue. The order of the fields is clone size, J gene, D gene, V gene, CDR3 DNA, CDR3 protein. The D gene is left open where the match is weak. Size values are once, few and many counts, or a class for expanded clones, and some rows have none.

size: .; J: TRBJ2-7; D: .; V: TRBV27; DNA: TGTGCCAGCAGTCGCCGGGACACGGCTTCCTACGAGCAGTACTTC; CDR3: CASSRRDTASYEQYF
size: .; J: TRBJ1-2; D: .; V: TRBV6-6; DNA: TGTGCCAGCCGCTTCAAATTAGCCGAACCCTCGGATGGCTACACCTTC; CDR3: CASRFKLAEPSDGYTF
size: .; J: TRBJ1-1; D: .; V: TRBV25-1; DNA: TGTGCCAGCAGTGACCCGTCCGAGAGGGGACCTGAAGCTTTCTTT; CDR3: CASSDPSERGPEAFF
size: .; J: TRBJ1-1; D: .; V: TRBV3-1; DNA: TGTGCCAGCAGCCAATTCTACGGACAGCCTGAAGCTTTCTTT; CDR3: CASSQFYGQPEAFF
size: few; J: TRBJ2-1; D: .; V: TRBV12-3/TRBV12-4; DNA: TGTGCCAGCAGTCCCCAGGACAGCGATGAGCAGTTCTTC; CDR3: CASSPQDSDEQFF
size: .; J: TRBJ2-2; D: .; V: TRBV6-2/TRBV6-3; DNA: TGTGCCAGCAGTAGGACCACAGGGTACGGGGAGCTGTTTTTT; CDR3: CASSRTTGYGELFF
size: .; J: TRBJ2-1; D: .; V: TRBV4-1; DNA: TGCGCCAGCAGCCAAAGTGGCGGGGCCCTACAGGTTGAGCAGTTCTTC; CDR3: CASSQSGGALQVEQFF
size: once; J: TRBJ1-1; D: TRBD1; V: TRBV11-2; DNA: TGTGCCAGCAGCGACTACACCAGGACAGGGTGGGCAGCTTTCTTT; CDR3: CASSDYTRTGWAAFF
size: few; J: TRBJ1-2; D: .; V: TRBV7-8; DNA: TGTGCCAGCAGCTTAGAACAGGGCCGAGGCTACACCTTC; CDR3: CASSLEQGRGYTF
size: .; J: TRBJ2-7; D: .; V: TRBV28; DNA: TGTGCCAGCAGTTGGGGGGACACTACCTACGAGCAGTACTTC; CDR3: CASSWGDTTYEQYF